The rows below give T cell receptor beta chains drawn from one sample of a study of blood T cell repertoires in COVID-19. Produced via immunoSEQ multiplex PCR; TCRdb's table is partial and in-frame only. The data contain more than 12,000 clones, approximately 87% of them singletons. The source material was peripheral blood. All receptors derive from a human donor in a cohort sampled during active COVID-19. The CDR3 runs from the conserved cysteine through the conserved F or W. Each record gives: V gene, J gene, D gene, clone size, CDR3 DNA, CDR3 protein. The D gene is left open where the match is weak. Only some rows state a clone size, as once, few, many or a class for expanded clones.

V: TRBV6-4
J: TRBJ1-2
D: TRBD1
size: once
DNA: TGTGCCAGCAGACCCGGGACAGGGTATGGCTACACCTTC
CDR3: CASRPGTGYGYTF

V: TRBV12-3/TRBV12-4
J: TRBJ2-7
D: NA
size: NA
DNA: TGTGCCAGCAGCGTTTTATACGAGCAGTACTTC
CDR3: CASSVLYEQYF

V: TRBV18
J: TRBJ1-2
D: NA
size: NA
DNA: TGTGCCAGCTCACCGGCAGGGAACTATGGCTACACCTTC
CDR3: CASSPAGNYGYTF

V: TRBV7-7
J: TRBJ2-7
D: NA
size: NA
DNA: TGTGCCAGCAGCTTAGCGGGAGTGGGGTACGAGCAGTACTTC
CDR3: CASSLAGVGYEQYF

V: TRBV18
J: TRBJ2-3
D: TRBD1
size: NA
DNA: TGTGCCAGCTCACCCACAGAGGGACAGGGTGCGGGCACAGATACGCAGTATTTT
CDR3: CASSPTEGQGAGTDTQYF

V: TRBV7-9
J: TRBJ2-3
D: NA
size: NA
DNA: TGTGCCAGCAGCTTAGGTACAGGGGAGGTTACAGATACGCAGTATTTT
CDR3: CASSLGTGEVTDTQYF

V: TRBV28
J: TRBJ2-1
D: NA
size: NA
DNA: TGTGCCAGCAGTTTAGGCTGGGGGGCGGGAGCGGTCAATGAGCAGTTCTTC
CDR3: CASSLGWGAGAVNEQFF

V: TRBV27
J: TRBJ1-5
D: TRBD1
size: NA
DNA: TGTGCCAGCAGGACAGGGGTAAGCAATCAGCCCCAGCATTTT
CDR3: CASRTGVSNQPQHF

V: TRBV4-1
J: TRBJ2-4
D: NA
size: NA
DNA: TGCGCCAGCAGCCGCCCAGGAGGAGAGGGAAACATTCAGTACTTC
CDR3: CASSRPGGEGNIQYF

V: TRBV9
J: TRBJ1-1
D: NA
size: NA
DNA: TGTGCCAGCAGCCCGAGTAACACTGAAGCTTTCTTT
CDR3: CASSPSNTEAFF

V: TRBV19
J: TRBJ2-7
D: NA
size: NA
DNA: TGTGCCAGTAGTATAGTCAACAGGCCCGACTACGAGCAGTACTTC
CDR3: CASSIVNRPDYEQYF

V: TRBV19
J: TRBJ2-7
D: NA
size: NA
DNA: TGTGCCAGTAGTTCAGTCCGCCAGAATAATATTTTATACTACGAGCAGTACTTC
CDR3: CASSSVRQNNILYYEQYF

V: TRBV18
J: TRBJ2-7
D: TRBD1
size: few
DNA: TGTGCCAGCTCACCGGGACAGGGTGGCGAGCAGTACTTC
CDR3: CASSPGQGGEQYF

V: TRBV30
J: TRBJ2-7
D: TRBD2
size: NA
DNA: TGTGCCTGGAGTAACGGCGGGGGTACCTACGAGCAGTACTTC
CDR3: CAWSNGGGTYEQYF

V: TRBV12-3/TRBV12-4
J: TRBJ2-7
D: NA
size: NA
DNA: TGTGCCAGCAGTCTTTCTACTACGGGCGAGCAGTACTTC
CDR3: CASSLSTTGEQYF

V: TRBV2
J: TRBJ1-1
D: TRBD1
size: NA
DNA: TGTGCCAGCAGGGGGACAGGGAACACTGAAGCTTTCTTT
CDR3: CASRGTGNTEAFF

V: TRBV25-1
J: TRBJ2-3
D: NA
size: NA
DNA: TGTGCCAGCAGTGAATATTCCCTTACAGATACGCAGTATTTT
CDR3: CASSEYSLTDTQYF

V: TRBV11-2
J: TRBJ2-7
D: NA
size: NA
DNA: TGTGCCAGCAGCTGGGGGGTGGCAGAAGGATACGAGCAGTACTTC
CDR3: CASSWGVAEGYEQYF

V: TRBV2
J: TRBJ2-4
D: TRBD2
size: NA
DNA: TGTGCCAGCAGTCCTACTAGCGGGGGGTTAACCAGAAACATTCAGTACTTC
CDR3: CASSPTSGGLTRNIQYF

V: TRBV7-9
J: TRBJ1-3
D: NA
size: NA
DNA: TGTGCCAGCAGCCCCCCCCTTAGAAACACCATATATTTT
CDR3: CASSPPLRNTIYF

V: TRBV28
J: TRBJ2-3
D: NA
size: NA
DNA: TGTGCCAGCAGTTACGTGTGGGCACTTAGCACAGATACGCAGTATTTT
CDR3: CASSYVWALSTDTQYF

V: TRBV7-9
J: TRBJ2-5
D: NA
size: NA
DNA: TGTGCCAGCAGCCAAGGCGCAGGGGAAGGACCAGGGGAGACCCAGTACTTC
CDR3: CASSQGAGEGPGETQYF

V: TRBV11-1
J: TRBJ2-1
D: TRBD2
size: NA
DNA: TGTGCCAGCAGCGTAAGCGGGGCCTCCTACAATGAGCAGTTCTTC
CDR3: CASSVSGASYNEQFF

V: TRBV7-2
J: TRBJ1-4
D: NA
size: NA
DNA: TGTGCCAGCAGCTTGGGACTGTCTAATGAAAAACTGTTTTTT
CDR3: CASSLGLSNEKLFF

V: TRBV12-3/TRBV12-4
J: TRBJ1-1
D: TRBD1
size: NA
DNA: TGTGCCAGCACCGGGACAGAGAACACTGAAGCTTTCTTT
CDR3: CASTGTENTEAFF

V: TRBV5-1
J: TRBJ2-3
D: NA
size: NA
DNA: TGCGCCAGCAGAAGGCGGCGGGACAGCACAGATACGCAGTATTTT
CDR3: CASRRRRDSTDTQYF

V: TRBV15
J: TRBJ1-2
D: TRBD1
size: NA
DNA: TGTGCCACCGGACGGGACAGGGGGTTGTATGGCTACACCTTC
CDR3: CATGRDRGLYGYTF

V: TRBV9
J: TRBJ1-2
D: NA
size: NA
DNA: TGTGCCAGCAGCCTTAACTATGGCTACACCTTC
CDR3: CASSLNYGYTF

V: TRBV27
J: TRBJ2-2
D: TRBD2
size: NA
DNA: TGTGCCAGCAGGCCGGGACTAGCGGACACCGGGGAGCTGTTTTTT
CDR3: CASRPGLADTGELFF

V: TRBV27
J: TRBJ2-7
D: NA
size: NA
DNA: TGTGCCAGCAGTTTATCCTTTCTCTCCTACGAGCAGTACTTC
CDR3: CASSLSFLSYEQYF

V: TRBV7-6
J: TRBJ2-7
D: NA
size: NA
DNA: TGTGCCAGCAGCTTAGAGCTAGGCAGGGTCGGCGAGCAGTACTTC
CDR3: CASSLELGRVGEQYF

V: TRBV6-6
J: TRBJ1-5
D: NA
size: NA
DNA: TGTGCCAGCTTTGGTGGAGGGCAGCCCCAGCATTTT
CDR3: CASFGGGQPQHF

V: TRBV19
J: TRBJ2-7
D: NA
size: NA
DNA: TGTGCCAGTAGTATTTCTCAGGAGGTCTACGAGCAGTACTTC
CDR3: CASSISQEVYEQYF

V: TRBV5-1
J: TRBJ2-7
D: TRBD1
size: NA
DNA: TGCGCCAGCAGCATACAGCCGGGACAGACCCCCTACGAGCAGTACTTC
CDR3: CASSIQPGQTPYEQYF

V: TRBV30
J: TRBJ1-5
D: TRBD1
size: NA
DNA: TGTGCCTGTAAAGACAGGGCCGCGGTGATCCAGCATTTT
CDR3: CACKDRAAVIQHF

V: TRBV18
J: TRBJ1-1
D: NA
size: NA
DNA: TGTGCCAGCTCACCAGGGAGGGAGTTGGTTGAAGCTTTCTTT
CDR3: CASSPGRELVEAFF

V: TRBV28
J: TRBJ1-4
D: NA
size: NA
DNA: TGTGCCAGCACTCCGGGACAAACTAATGAAAAACTGTTTTTT
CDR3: CASTPGQTNEKLFF

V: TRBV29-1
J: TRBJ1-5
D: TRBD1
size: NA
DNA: TGCAGCGCGCGACAGGGAGAAGAGCCCCAGCATTTT
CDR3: CSARQGEEPQHF

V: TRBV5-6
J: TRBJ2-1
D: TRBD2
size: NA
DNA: TGTGCCAGCAGCTTAATAGCGGGGGAGACGAATGAGCAGTTCTTC
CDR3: CASSLIAGETNEQFF

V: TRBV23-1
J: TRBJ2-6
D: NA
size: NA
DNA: TGCGCCAGCAGTCATCCTCGCGTCTCTGGGGCCAACGTCCTGACTTTC
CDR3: CASSHPRVSGANVLTF

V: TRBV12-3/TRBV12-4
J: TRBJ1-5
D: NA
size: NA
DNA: TGTGCCAGCATGGGGCTAACGAATCAGCCCCAGCATTTT
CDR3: CASMGLTNQPQHF

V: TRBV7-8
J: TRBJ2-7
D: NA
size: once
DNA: TGTGCCAGCAGCTTAGATGCAGGAGGATACGAGCAGTACTTC
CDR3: CASSLDAGGYEQYF

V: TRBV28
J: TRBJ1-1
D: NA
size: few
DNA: TGTGCCAGCAGCCTCGGGGGGAGGTCAAAACGAGCTTTCTTT
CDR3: CASSLGGRSKRAFF

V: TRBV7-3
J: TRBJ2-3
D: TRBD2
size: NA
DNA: TGTGCCAGCAGTCACCTTACTAGCGGGGGCACAGATACGCAGTATTTT
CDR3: CASSHLTSGGTDTQYF

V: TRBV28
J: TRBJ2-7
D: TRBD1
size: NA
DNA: TGTGCCAGCAGTTTATCTGACAGGGTGGGCGAGCAGTACTTC
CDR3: CASSLSDRVGEQYF

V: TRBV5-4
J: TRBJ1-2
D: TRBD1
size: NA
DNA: TGTGCCAGCAGCTCCGGGACAGGGGGGAGGATGCCGTCGGGCTACACCTTC
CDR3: CASSSGTGGRMPSGYTF

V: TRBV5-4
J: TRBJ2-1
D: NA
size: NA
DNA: TGTGCTCAGCGTAATCAGGGAGGCGATGAGCAGTTCTTC
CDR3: CAQRNQGGDEQFF

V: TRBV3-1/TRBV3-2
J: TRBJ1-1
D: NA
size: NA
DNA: TGTGCCAGCAGCCAAGGTCCCGGACAGTTCCCGAACACTGAAGCTTTCTTT
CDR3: CASSQGPGQFPNTEAFF

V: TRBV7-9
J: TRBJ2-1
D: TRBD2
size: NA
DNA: TGTGCCAGCAGCCACAGCGGGACTTCCTACAATGAGCAGTTCTTC
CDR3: CASSHSGTSYNEQFF

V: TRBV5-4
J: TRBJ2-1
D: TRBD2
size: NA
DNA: TGTGCCAGCAGCAGTGGGACTAGCGGGAATGTGAATGAGCAGTTCTTC
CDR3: CASSSGTSGNVNEQFF

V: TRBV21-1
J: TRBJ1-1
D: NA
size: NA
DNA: TGTGCCAGCAGCGCCCGAAGGGCAGGGGCCCACATGAACACTGAAGCTTTCTTT
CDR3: CASSARRAGAHMNTEAFF

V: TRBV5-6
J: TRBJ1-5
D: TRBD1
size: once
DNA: TGTGCCAGCAGCACGGGACAGGGAAGTCAGCCCCAGCATTTT
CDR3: CASSTGQGSQPQHF

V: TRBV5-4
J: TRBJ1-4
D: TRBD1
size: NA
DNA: TGTGCCAGCAGCCGACAGGGGGCTTCTGAAAAACTGTTTTTT
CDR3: CASSRQGASEKLFF